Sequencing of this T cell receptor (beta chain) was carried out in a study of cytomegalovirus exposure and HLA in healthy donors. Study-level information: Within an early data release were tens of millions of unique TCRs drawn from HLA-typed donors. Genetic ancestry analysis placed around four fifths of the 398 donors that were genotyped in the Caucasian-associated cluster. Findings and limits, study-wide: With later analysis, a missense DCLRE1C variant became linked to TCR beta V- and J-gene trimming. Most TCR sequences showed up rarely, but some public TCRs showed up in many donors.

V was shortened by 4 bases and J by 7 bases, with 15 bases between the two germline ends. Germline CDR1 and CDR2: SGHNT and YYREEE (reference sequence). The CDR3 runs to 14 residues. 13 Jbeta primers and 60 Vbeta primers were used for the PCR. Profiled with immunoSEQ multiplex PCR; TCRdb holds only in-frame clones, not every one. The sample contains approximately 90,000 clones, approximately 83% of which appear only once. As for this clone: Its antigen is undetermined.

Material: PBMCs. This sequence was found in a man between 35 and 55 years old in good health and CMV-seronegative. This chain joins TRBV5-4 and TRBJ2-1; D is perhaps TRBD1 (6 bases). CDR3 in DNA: TGTGCCAGCAGCCAATCCAACAGGGCTAATGAGCAGTTCTTC. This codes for CASSQSNRANEQFF.